This entry lists 12 T cell receptor beta chains sequenced from one sample in a study of OX40 agonist ivuxolimab in advanced cancers. Here immunoSEQ multiplex PCR was the method, and the copy in TCRdb shows in-frame clones only, minus some. The profile shows about 51,000 clones, around nine tenths of them singletons. This material consisted of CD4+ or CD8+ T cells sorted from blood, taken in a trial of the OX40 agonist ivuxolimab. The receptors come from an adult with an advanced solid tumor such as melanoma, head and neck, liver or kidney cancer.

The rearrangement links TRBV14 to TRBJ1-4; 9 bases fit TRBD1. Trimming cost V 0 bases and J 5 bases; bases outside gene matches: 7. This CDR3 is 17 amino acids long. CDR1 is SGHDN, CDR2 FVKESK, per germline. CDR3 in amino acids: CASSQDLTGGRNEKLFF. DNA of the CDR3: TGTGCCAGCAGCCAAGATTTGACAGGGGGACGGAATGAAAAACTGTTTTTT.

The V and J genes are TRBV19 and TRBJ1-5; 7 bases agree with TRBD1. The V and J ends lost 3 bases and 0 bases, in that order; junction bases with no gene match: 11. Germline V lookup: CDR1 LNHDA, CDR2 SQIVND (reference sequence). The CDR3 totals 18 residues. Here the CDR3 DNA reads TGTGCCAGTAGTATTTGGGGAACCGGGACAGATAGCAATCAGCCCCAGCATTTT. This translates into CASSIWGTGTDSNQPQHF.

J is TRBJ2-3 and V is TRBV27; possible D gene TRBD2, 6 bases. CDR1 and CDR2 from the germline V gene are MNHEY and SMNVEV (reference sequence). The CDR3 has 15 amino acids. Trimming took off 5 bases at V and 0 bases at J, with 12 bases between the two ends. The CDR3 DNA reads as TGTGCCAGCAGTAAACTAGCCTATAGCACAGATACGCAGTATTTT. Translated, it gives CASSKLAYSTDTQYF.

This clone was detected a few times. The chain is built from TRBV13 and TRBJ2-5; 9 bases match TRBD1. Germline V gives CDR1 PRHDT, CDR2 FYEKMQ (reference sequence). Trimming cost V 5 bases and J 5 bases; bases outside gene matches: 6. The CDR3 totals 14 residues. The chain's CDR3 is CASSPGQGYETQYF. CDR3 coding DNA: TGTGCCAGCAGCCCCGGACAGGGGTACGAGACCCAGTACTTC.

The count of this clone is one. The chain joins TRBV6-5 to TRBJ2-3; 9 bases match TRBD1. This CDR3 comprises 13 residues. Germline lookup yields CDR1 MNHEY and CDR2 SVGAGI. The V and J ends lost 9 bases and 4 bases, in that order; junction bases with no gene match: 5. Here the CDR3 DNA reads TGTGCCAGTCACAGGGGGCGGTCAGATACGCAGTATTTT. It yields the protein CASHRGRSDTQYF.

In this sample, this clone turned up once. V gene TRBV9 combines with J gene TRBJ1-3; 8 bases map to TRBD1. The CDR3 contains 15 residues. In germline, CDR1 is SGDLS, CDR2 YYNGEE. The junction had 8 bases not matched to a gene; V was cut back by 4 bases and J by 5 bases. The CDR3 loop reads CASSLAQGARNTIYF. In DNA, the CDR3 is TGTGCCAGCAGCTTGGCGCAGGGGGCGAGAAACACCATATATTTT.

The chain is built from TRBV7-2 and TRBJ2-2; tentatively, D is TRBD2 (5 bases). The V gene's germline CDR1 is SGHTA and CDR2 FQGNSA. V lost 5 bases to trimming and J lost 2 bases, with 9 bases between them. This CDR3 is built from 14 residues. Here the CDR3 DNA reads TGTGCCAGCAGCATAAGACTAAACACCGGGGAGCTGTTTTTT. This codes for CASSIRLNTGELFF.

The chain joins TRBV28 to TRBJ2-5, with D perhaps matching TRBD2 (6 bases). This CDR3 has 16 amino acids. The ends were cut back, 6 bases at V and 2 bases at J, with 19 bases in the middle. Germline V gene data show CDR1 as MDHEN and CDR2 as SYDVKM. The CDR3 coding sequence is TGTGCCAGCAGATCGCGGCCGGGGCGGGAACAAGAGACCCAGTACTTC. This codes for CASRSRPGREQETQYF.

The chain recombines TRBV7-6 with TRBJ2-7; no clear D gene. CDR1 and CDR2 from the germline V gene are SGHVS and FNYEAQ. This CDR3 contains 16 residues. The V end was cut by 1 base, the J end by 0 bases, with 13 bases between. The CDR3 sequence is CASSLGDPESSYEQYF. CDR3 nucleotide sequence: TGTGCCAGCAGCTTAGGGGATCCAGAGAGCTCCTACGAGCAGTACTTC.

This chain joins TRBV9 and TRBJ2-3; TRBD2 matches 9 bases. Trimming removed 4 bases from V and 1 base from J; junction bases left unmatched: 4. This CDR3 contains 15 residues. The V gene's germline CDR1 is SGDLS and CDR2 YYNGEE. CDR3 residues: CASSLTSGRTDTQYF. The CDR3 coding sequence is TGTGCCAGCAGCTTAACTAGCGGGCGCACAGATACGCAGTATTTT.

This chain connects TRBV20-1 to TRBJ1-5; D is uncertain. Trimming left V 6 bases short and J 7 bases short, with 10 bases between. The CDR3 spans 11 residues. Germline V gene lookup returns CDR1 DFQATT and CDR2 SNEGSKA (reference sequence). CDR3 loop: CSARSGQPQHF. The CDR3, as DNA: TGCAGTGCCCGATCCGGGCAGCCCCAGCATTTT.

In its sample, this clone was seen a few times. The rearrangement joins TRBV27 to TRBJ1-2, with D possibly TRBD1 on 5 matching bases. The CDR3 loop spans 13 amino acids. Germline CDR1 and CDR2: MNHEY and SMNVEV (reference sequence). Trimming took off 4 bases at V and 3 bases at J, with 9 bases between the two ends. The CDR3 region has the DNA TGTGCCAGCAGTTGGGGGACGGACTATGGCTACACCTTC. This encodes CASSWGTDYGYTF.